A selection of T cell receptor beta chains follows, all from one sample in a study of cytomegalovirus exposure and HLA in healthy donors. TCRdb keeps only in-frame clones here, not all; method: immunoSEQ multiplex PCR. The sample yields about 190,000 clones, more than 70% seen once. Sequencing input: PBMCs. The receptors stem from a woman between 18 and 29 years old in good health and CMV-seronegative. CDR3s include the opening cysteine and the closing phenylalanine or tryptophan. A D gene is named only where the DNA matches it firmly. A row's size may be missing; if present it is once, few, many or a size class.

>TRBD1|-|TRBJ1-5|TRBV18|13
CASSPGQDQPQHF
TGTGCCAGCTCACCCGGACAGGACCAGCCCCAGCATTTT
>-|-|TRBJ2-7|TRBV7-6|16
CASSLERPGVEYEQYF
TGTGCCAGCAGCTTAGAGCGCCCTGGCGTAGAATACGAGCAGTACTTC
>-|-|TRBJ2-7|TRBV6-5|13
CASSYLTGREQYF
TGTGCCAGCAGTTACCTGACAGGACGCGAGCAGTACTTC
>-|-|TRBJ2-1|TRBV10-2|13
CASSESGGPIRLF
TGCGCCAGCAGTGAGTCGGGGGGTCCAATTCGGCTCTTC
>TRBD2|-|TRBJ2-1|TRBV7-2|15
CASSLEGSGINEQFF
TGTGCCAGCAGCTTAGAAGGTAGCGGGATTAATGAGCAGTTCTTC
>-|-|TRBJ2-1|TRBV15|14
CATADARGGNEQFF
TGTGCCACCGCTGACGCACGAGGGGGCAATGAGCAGTTCTTC
>-|-|TRBJ1-2|TRBV7-9|12
CASSLARYGYTF
TGTGCCAGCAGCTTAGCCAGGTATGGCTACACCTTC
>TRBD2|-|TRBJ2-1|TRBV11-3|18
CASSLTLSLAGGYNEQFF
TGTGCCAGCAGCTTAACCCTATCTCTAGCGGGGGGTTACAATGAGCAGTTCTTC
>TRBD2|-|TRBJ2-3|TRBV5-1|15
CASSWGGRASDTQYF
TGCGCCAGCAGCTGGGGCGGGAGGGCCTCAGATACGCAGTATTTT
>TRBD1|-|TRBJ1-2|TRBV7-3|13
CASSQDRNSGYTF
TGTGCCAGCAGTCAGGACAGGAACTCTGGCTACACCTTC
>TRBD2|-|TRBJ2-5|TRBV28|18
CASSLSGTSGGTQETQYF
TGTGCCAGCAGTTTATCCGGGACTAGCGGGGGGACGCAAGAGACCCAGTACTTC
>TRBD1|-|TRBJ1-3|TRBV19|16
CASSTRPTGQGNTIYF
TGTGCCAGTAGTACCCGGCCCACGGGACAGGGAAACACCATATATTTT
>-|few|TRBJ2-5|TRBV10-1|16
CASSESDRGFGETQYF
TGCGCCAGCAGTGAGTCAGATCGAGGGTTTGGGGAGACCCAGTACTTC
>TRBD1|-|TRBJ2-1|TRBV4-1|15
CASSQDSDRDNEQFF
TGCGCCAGCAGCCAAGATAGCGACAGGGACAATGAGCAGTTCTTC
>TRBD1|-|TRBJ1-1|TRBV4-1|14
CASSWDRVNTEAFF
TGCGCCAGCAGCTGGGACAGGGTGAACACTGAAGCTTTCTTT
>-|-|TRBJ2-7|TRBV15|16
CATSRDAAAINQRLYF
TGTGCCACCAGCAGAGATGCGGCCGCCATCAACCAGAGACTGTACTTC
>-|once|TRBJ2-7|TRBV27|13
CASKTRTASEQYF
TGTGCCAGCAAAACGCGGACAGCAAGCGAGCAGTACTTC